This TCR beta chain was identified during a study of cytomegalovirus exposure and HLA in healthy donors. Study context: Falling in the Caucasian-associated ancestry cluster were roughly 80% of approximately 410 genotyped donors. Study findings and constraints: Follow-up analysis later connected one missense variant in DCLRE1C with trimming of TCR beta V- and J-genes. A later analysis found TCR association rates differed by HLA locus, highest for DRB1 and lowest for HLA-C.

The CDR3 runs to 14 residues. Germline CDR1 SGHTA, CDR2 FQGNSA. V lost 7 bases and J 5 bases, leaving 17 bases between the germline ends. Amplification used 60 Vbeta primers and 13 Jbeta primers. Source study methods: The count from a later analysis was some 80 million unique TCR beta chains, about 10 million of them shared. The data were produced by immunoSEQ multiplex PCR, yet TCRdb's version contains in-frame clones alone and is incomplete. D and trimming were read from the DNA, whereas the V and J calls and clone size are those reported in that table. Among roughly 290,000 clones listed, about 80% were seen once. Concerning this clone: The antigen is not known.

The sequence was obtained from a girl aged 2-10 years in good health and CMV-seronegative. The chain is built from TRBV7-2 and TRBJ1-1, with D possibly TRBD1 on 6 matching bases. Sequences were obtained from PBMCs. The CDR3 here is CASTLWGRGTEAFF. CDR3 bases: TGTGCCAGCACCCTGTGGGGGCGGGGGACTGAAGCTTTCTTT.